The next 23 T cell receptor beta chains were all read from a single sample in a study of T cells after yellow fever vaccination. TCRdb re-called the 5' RACE reads through MiXCR, storing one row per CDR3 protein. Altogether just under 600,000 distinct CDR3 sequences are present, about 14% being singletons, with the ten largest covering more than 13%. The sequencing here drew on PBMCs, taken on the day of the yellow fever booster vaccination. The receptors were gathered from a young man who received the YFV17D yellow fever vaccine.

This clonotype came up a few times. The rearrangement joins TRBV10-3 to TRBJ2-3; 10 bases match TRBD2. The CDR3 runs to 15 residues. V was pared by 5 bases and J by 4 bases, with 6 bases of the junction left unmatched. In germline, CDR1 is ENHRY, CDR2 SYGVKD. The CDR3 is CAISPAGTSADTQYF. The CDR3 coding sequence is TGTGCCATCAGTCCCGCCGGGACTAGCGCAGATACGCAGTATTTT.

Only a few counts were recorded for this clonotype. This chain connects TRBV5-1 to TRBJ1-4; D remains unclear. V lost 7 bases and J 4 bases, leaving 17 bases between the germline ends. Germline V gene sequence: CDR1 SGHRS, CDR2 YFSETQ. The CDR3 sequence is 15 residues long. CDR3 in amino acids: CASRYDQTNNEKLFF. The CDR3 coding sequence is TGCGCCAGCCGCTACGACCAGACGAATAATGAAAAACTGTTTTTT.

The chain uses TRBV7-9 and TRBJ2-7; tentatively, D is TRBD1 (6 bases). CDR3 length equals 13 residues. V was cut by 5 bases and J by 7 bases, with 15 bases left in between. Germline V lookup: CDR1 SEHNR, CDR2 FQNEAQ (reference sequence). The CDR3 DNA sequence: TGTGCCAGCAGCCTGATGGGGGCGATGGAGCAGTACTTC. The encoded protein is CASSLMGAMEQYF.

This clonotype was found a few times. CDR3 nucleotide sequence: TGTGCCTGGGGTACCGGGAACTCTTTCACGGGTGAGCAGTTCTTC. Its protein product is CAWGTGNSFTGEQFF. This chain joins TRBV30 and TRBJ2-1; D perhaps matches TRBD2 (5 bases). This CDR3 has 15 amino acids. V gave up 5 bases and J gave up 9 bases, with 23 bases separating them. Germline values: CDR1 GTSNPN, CDR2 SVGIG (reference sequence).

V usage is TRBV12-3 or TRBV12-4 and J usage is TRBJ2-6; no firm D call. The CDR3 consists of 14 residues. Trimming removed 7 bases at V and 2 bases at J, with 9 bases between. The CDR3 reads CASTRQTGANVLTF. Here the CDR3 DNA reads TGTGCCAGCACCCGCCAAACTGGGGCCAACGTCCTGACTTTC.

V and J are TRBV5-1 and TRBJ2-3; 8 bases align to TRBD2. Germline V gene sequence: CDR1 SGHRS, CDR2 YFSETQ. CDR3 length: 13 residues. V was clipped by 7 bases and J by 4 bases; unmatched bases: 5. For the CDR3, the DNA is TGCGCCAGCGGAAGCGGGAGCTCAGATACGCAGTATTTT. The encoded protein is CASGSGSSDTQYF.

CDR3 nucleotide sequence: TGTGCCAGCAGCTGGACACAGGGGGCGCAAACCGGGGAGCTGTTTTTT. It specifies CASSWTQGAQTGELFF. The chain combines TRBV5-8 with TRBJ2-2, with 9 bases fitting TRBD1. V shed 3 bases and J 5 bases; nucleotides not matched to a gene: 8. The CDR3 contains 16 residues. Germline V CDR1 and CDR2: SGHTS, YDEGEE.

The chain employs TRBV20-1 and TRBJ2-7; the D gene is possibly TRBD2 (6 bases). The V gene's germline CDR1 is DFQATT and CDR2 SNEGSKA (reference sequence). This CDR3 is 12 amino acids long. Trimming pared 6 bases from V and 0 bases from J, leaving 9 bases between. The CDR3 coding sequence is TGCAGTGCCGGCGGGGCCTCCTACGAGCAGTACTTC. As protein: CSAGGASYEQYF.

The rearrangement joins TRBV5-1 to TRBJ2-7; D possibly corresponds to TRBD1 (6 bases). This CDR3 region has 13 residues. Per germline, CDR1 SGHRS and CDR2 YFSETQ. The V gene lost 7 bases and the J gene lost 2 bases, with 13 bases spanning the gap. CDR3 in DNA: TGCGCCAGCGGACAGAGATCCACCTACGAGCAGTACTTC. Its protein is CASGQRSTYEQYF.

In this sample, this clonotype turned up a few times. The chain recombines TRBV10-3 with TRBJ2-2; D uncertain. Trimming took off 3 bases at V and 0 bases at J, with 11 bases between the two ends. Germline loops: CDR1 ENHRY, CDR2 SYGVKD. The CDR3 runs to 16 residues. Written as DNA, the CDR3 is TGTGCCATCAGTGATAGTTTGGGCGCGAACACCGGGGAGCTGTTTTTT. Its protein is CAISDSLGANTGELFF.

This clonotype has more than one count but fewer than ten. The chain uses TRBV29-1 and TRBJ2-1; 12 positions match TRBD2. The CDR3 runs to 14 residues. V trimming: 6 bases; J trimming: 6 bases; junction bases outside the gene matches: 6. Germline V gene data show CDR1 as SQVTM and CDR2 as ANQGSEA. The DNA for the CDR3 is TGCAGCGTCGTGACTAGCGGGAGAGCCAATGAGCAGTTCTTC. This translates into CSVVTSGRANEQFF.

This clonotype was recorded a few times. V usage is TRBV6-1 and J usage is TRBJ2-3; 12 bases are a match to TRBD1. The germline V gene has CDR1 MNHNS and CDR2 SASEGT. CDR3 length equals 14 residues. Trimming took 7 bases from V and 7 from J; bases not matched to a gene: 6. CDR3 region: CASNTGQGAYTQYF. The CDR3, as DNA: TGTGCCAGCAACACGGGACAGGGGGCCTATACGCAGTATTTT.

The rearrangement uses TRBV7-9 and TRBJ2-1; the D gene is possibly TRBD1 (6 bases). The CDR3 totals 16 residues. The V end lost 2 bases, the J end lost 8 bases, and 19 bases lay between the germline ends. Germline V CDR1 and CDR2: SEHNR, FQNEAQ (reference sequence). Here the CDR3 reads CASSLRASGTSHEQFF. The CDR3 DNA follows: TGTGCCAGCAGCTTAAGGGCCTCCGGGACATCTCATGAGCAGTTCTTC.

The J gene is TRBJ2-2, the V gene TRBV11-2, with 8 bases fitting TRBD2. Losses at the gene ends were 5 bases for V and 5 bases for J; bases not matched to a gene: 10. Germline loops: CDR1 SGHAT, CDR2 FQNNGV. The CDR3 extends over 16 amino acids. The CDR3 protein is CASSPGSGRPTGELFF. The CDR3 region has the DNA TGTGCCAGCAGCCCAGGGAGCGGGAGACCTACCGGGGAGCTGTTTTTT.

The chain employs TRBV5-4 and TRBJ2-7; D possibly corresponds to TRBD1 (5 bases). Trimming shortened V by 4 bases and J by 6 bases, and 11 bases separated the two germline ends. CDR1 and CDR2 (germline): SGHNT, YYREEE (reference sequence). The CDR3 has 12 residues. The CDR3 spells CASSSRASEQYF. CDR3 nucleotide sequence: TGTGCCAGCAGCAGCAGGGCAAGCGAGCAGTACTTC. Filled out from reference TRBV5-4 and TRBJ2-7, the complete variable domain reads ETGVTQSPTHLIKTRGQQVTLRCSSQSGHNTVSWYQQALGQGPQFIFQYYREEENGRGNFPPRFSGLQFPNYSSELNVNALELDDSALYLCASSSRASEQYFGPGTRLTVT.

A few counts support this clonotype. One junction end does not reproduce the germline sequence, and a read error may be involved. This chain links TRBV5-4 with TRBJ1-1; 9 bases fit TRBD1. The CDR3 spans 14 residues. Germline V gene sequence: CDR1 SGHNT, CDR2 YYREEE (reference sequence). This CDR3 is CASSRKQGALSTVF. The CDR3 coding sequence is TGTGCCAGCAGCCGAAAACAGGGGGCGCTGAGTACTGTCTTT. The full variable domain, rest sourced from reference TRBV5-4 and TRBJ1-1, is ETGVTQSPTHLIKTRGQQVTLRCSSQSGHNTVSWYQQALGQGPQFIFQYYREEENGRGNFPPRFSGLQFPNYSSELNVNALELDDSALYLCASSRKQGALSTVFGQGTRLTVV.

The chain links TRBV6-6 to TRBJ2-7; 8 bases line up with TRBD1. Germline loops: CDR1 MNHNY, CDR2 SVGAGI (reference sequence). The CDR3 totals 13 residues. V trimming: 10 bases; J trimming: 1 base; junction bases outside the gene matches: 6. CDR3 residues: CATLQGASYEQYF. CDR3 coding DNA: TGTGCCACCCTCCAGGGGGCGTCCTACGAGCAGTACTTC.

The chain uses TRBV5-1 and TRBJ1-2; D might be TRBD1 (5 bases). Trimming pared 3 bases from V and 4 bases from J, leaving 19 bases between. Germline CDR1 and CDR2: SGHRS and YFSETQ. CDR3 size: 16 residues. The chain's CDR3 is CASSSGPPRSLYGYTF. The DNA of the CDR3 is TGCGCCAGCAGCTCGGGACCTCCGAGATCCCTCTATGGCTACACCTTC. Supplemented by reference TRBV5-1 and TRBJ1-2, the full variable domain reads KAGVTQTPRYLIKTRGQQVTLSCSPISGHRSVSWYQQTPGQGLQFLFEYFSETQRNKGNFPGRFSGRQFSNSRSEMNVSTLELGDSALYLCASSSGPPRSLYGYTFGSGTRLTVV.

This clonotype was seen many times. V usage is TRBV12-3 or TRBV12-4 and J usage is TRBJ2-2; the D gene is possibly TRBD2 (5 bases). The CDR3 runs to 12 residues. V lost 8 bases to trimming and J lost 5 bases, with 9 bases between them. The CDR3 is CASGPGTGELFF. CDR3 coding DNA: TGTGCCAGCGGCCCGGGGACCGGGGAGCTGTTTTTT.

This clonotype was seen only a few times. The genes are TRBV7-2 and TRBJ1-2; 8 bases are shared with TRBD1. Germline CDR1 reads SGHTA; CDR2 reads FQGNSA. This CDR3 comprises 15 residues. Trimming cost V 2 bases and J 4 bases; bases outside gene matches: 6. CDR3 region: CASSLTTGEGYGYTF. The CDR3 nucleotides read TGTGCCAGCAGCTTAACGACAGGGGAGGGCTATGGCTACACCTTC.

This rearrangement joins TRBV7-4 to TRBJ2-7, with a tentative D call TRBD2 (10 bases). Germline V CDR1 and CDR2: SGHVT, SQSDAQ. The CDR3 has 23 residues. The ends were cut back, 0 bases at V and 5 bases at J, with 38 bases in the middle. CDR3 residues: CASSLATRDRDSYASGSKHEQYF. The CDR3 DNA reads TGTGCCAGCAGCTTAGCGACTCGGGACAGGGACAGTTACGCTAGCGGGAGTAAGCACGAGCAGTACTTC.

This clonotype was observed a handful of times. This chain joins TRBV7-2 and TRBJ2-5; D not resolved. Germline values: CDR1 SGHTA, CDR2 FQGNSA. V was trimmed by 5 bases and J by 4 bases, leaving 17 bases between them. The CDR3 runs to 15 residues. CDR3 sequence reads: CASSISYLGRETQYF. The CDR3 coding sequence is TGTGCCAGCAGCATCTCTTATTTGGGCCGAGAGACCCAGTACTTC.

The chain joins TRBV11-2 to TRBJ2-1, with D possibly matching TRBD2 (6 bases). The CDR3 contains 14 residues. Germline V gene data show CDR1 as SGHAT and CDR2 as FQNNGV. Deletions cut 4 bases from V and 9 bases from J, with 16 bases between. The CDR3 reads CASSSLGSWGEQFF. The CDR3 DNA reads as TGTGCCAGCAGCTCCCTCGGGAGTTGGGGTGAGCAGTTCTTC.